This T cell receptor beta chain is drawn from a study of regulatory T cells in long-lasting Graves disease (dated by TCRdb to the early 2020s). Looking at the study overall: Antithyroid drugs had been taken for less than 3 months by newly diagnosed Graves' disease patients. Peripheral blood TCR sequencing and RNA sequencing compared persistent Graves' disease patients with newly diagnosed Graves' disease patients. A total of roughly 35 samples underwent TCR sequencing: about 13 from persistent and roughly 20 from newly diagnosed Graves' disease patients. The study was conducted in China and was registered as a clinical trial. Study-wide findings and limitations: Compared with newly diagnosed patients, persistent Graves' disease patients had lower TCR Shannon entropy and fewer highly expanded clones, which suggests clonal expansion. Patients with persistent disease shared more public clonotypes (about 2,700) than newly diagnosed patients did (about 1,000). Persistent disease showed preferential use of TRBV28, TRBJ1-2 and TRBJ2-5, whereas newly diagnosed disease favored TRBV20-1 and TRBJ2-1. Sequencing and analysis were limited to the TCR beta chain. Because the primary lesion, thyroid tissue, could not be accessed, the study looked at peripheral blood alone. As a limitation, the authors acknowledged that the small sample size may reduce accuracy.

This clonotype was detected a few times. The target of this receptor is not known. Base quality data are lacking; no much larger clone is found one base away. The time point tag for this specimen amounts to: newly diagnosed GD, antithyroid drugs for less than 3 months. For both TCR sequencing and RNA sequencing, RNA was extracted from PBMCs using TRIzol. The diagnosis of Graves' disease followed American Thyroid Association guidelines. Patients were recruited from an endocrinology department in Xi'an, China. From each patient, 7.5 to 9.5 milliliters of peripheral blood was collected into an EDTA anticoagulant tube. PBMCs were isolated by Ficoll Paque Plus density gradient separation without further T cell sorting. An Agilent 2100 Bioanalyzer and agarose gel were used to check RNA quality, while a NanoDrop 2000 measured RNA concentration. Trimming removed 0 bases from V and 5 bases from J, leaving 13 bases between the germline ends. CDR1 and CDR2 were assigned from the germline V gene as SGHDN and FVKESK. The CDR3 holds 15 amino acids from the cysteine to the phenylalanine. Here the CDR3 DNA is all that survives: 45 bases in frame from base 1.

Receptor amplification or capture employed multiplex PCR. Sequencing relied on an Illumina HiSeq 4000. TCR beta libraries were built with iRepertoire HTBI primers and Arm-PCR amplification of CDR3 regions. Before sequencing, the PCR products underwent gel purification. Per the source publication's procedure: Gene usage analysis of CDR3 amino acid clonotypes used the roughly 62 TRBV and 14 to 15 TRBJ segments found across samples. Filtered high-quality paired reads were merged into contigs using COPE and FqMerger. BLAST was used to align contigs to the IMGT TRBV, TRBD and TRBJ reference genes, and CDR3 was defined following IMGT. Any clonotype with a frequency above 0.1% was classified as a highly expanded clone. Shannon entropy was used to measure repertoire diversity, and the Gini coefficient was used to measure V-J evenness. A clonotype found in more than one individual was treated as public. The raw public reads went through TCRdb reprocessing: fastp at Q25, MiXCR clone calling, in-frame beta chains kept. Each entry merges the rows of one CDR3 protein and shows their most common DNA and genes. The V and J calls were determined by TCRdb, not by the authors. The sample yields about 530,000 distinct CDR3 sequences; 15% to 20% were counted once. The leading ten clones occupy approximately 25% of the sample.

This same sample was also taken into another study, of T cells in Graves' hyperthyroidism and ophthalmopathy. Looking at the second paper: Graves' hyperthyroidism was defined as stable when no progression to ophthalmopathy occurred over 18 months of follow-up. Hyperthyroidism patients were newly diagnosed, with disease duration under 2 months, and aged 18 to 65 years. Any patient with an uncontrolled infection, another autoimmune disease, pregnancy or lactation was excluded. Clinical symptoms, serum thyroxine and TRAb, thyroid ultrasound, and orbital computed tomography formed the basis for the diagnoses. A first-round RT-PCR of the TCR CDR3 used the HTBI primer set with the Qiagen OneStep RT-PCR kit. Most expanded thyroid clonotypes (frequency above 0.001) were also found in blood, which suggests that blood repertoires may mirror thyroid immune responses. Ophthalmopathy was separated from stable hyperthyroidism by a 13 V-J signature model, with around 90% sensitivity and 81% to 82% specificity obtained in cross-validation and 80%/75% obtained in testing. In validation, the model predicted progression to ophthalmopathy a median of about 6.5 months before onset, with roughly 70% sensitivity and 72.22% specificity. To identify distinguishing TCR V-J signatures, a discovery cohort of roughly 100 patients was used, comprising under 45 with Graves' ophthalmopathy and 57 with stable Graves' hyperthyroidism. Prospective prediction of ophthalmopathy was tested in an independent validation cohort consisting of roughly 20 hyperthyroidism patients and approximately 16 patients who later progressed to ophthalmopathy. The 100 discovery patients were randomly split 7:3 into training and test sets. In more than 5 Graves' hyperthyroidism patients, the study also compared T-cell repertoires from thyroid tissue with T-cell repertoires from blood. After sampling, hyperthyroidism patients received methimazole starting at 30 mg daily, and ophthalmopathy patients received high-dose intravenous methylprednisolone. The libraries were constructed in a second round of multiplex PCR and then size-selected and purified. Libraries were sequenced paired-end with 100 bp reads on an Illumina HiSeq2000. SOAPnuke was used to process the raw data, removing reads that contained adapters or uncalled bases, had a mean Phred below 15, or lacked an exact match to the constant primer or identifier. High-quality paired reads were merged with COPE v1.2.5, and unique nucleotide sequences were defined as clonotypes. Clonotypes were aligned to IMGT TRBV, TRBD and TRBJ reference segments using MiTCR v1.1. Only V-J combinations with frequency above 0.0001, covering 99.2% of repertoires, were analysed. The TCS score was defined as F50 (clonal expansion) divided by E x V (chaos), with BLOSUM62-based TCRdist calculated between CDR3 peptides within each V-J. Welch's t-statistics and random forest reduced 500 to 650 V-J features to about 13, which were used in a naive Bayes classifier (R e1071). No statistical method was used to set the sample size in advance, and investigators knew the group allocation. According to the paper, TCR Vbeta CDR3 sequencing was carried out on over 130 peripheral blood samples, which came from around 43 ophthalmopathy, some 73 hyperthyroidism and 17 progressor patients.

The sample here was peripheral blood mononuclear cells (PBMCs), taken at new diagnosis, from a patient treated with antithyroid drugs. The sequence was collected from a woman aged 40 to 65 with Graves disease. Donor details come from another sample of the same person, matched by shared clones. In this chain, TRBV14 is recombined with TRBJ2-5; no D gene can be assigned with confidence. The encoded CDR3 is CASSQDYMRRETQYF. The DNA sequence is given as TGTGCCAGCAGCCAAGATTACATGAGGCGGGAGACCCAGTACTTC.